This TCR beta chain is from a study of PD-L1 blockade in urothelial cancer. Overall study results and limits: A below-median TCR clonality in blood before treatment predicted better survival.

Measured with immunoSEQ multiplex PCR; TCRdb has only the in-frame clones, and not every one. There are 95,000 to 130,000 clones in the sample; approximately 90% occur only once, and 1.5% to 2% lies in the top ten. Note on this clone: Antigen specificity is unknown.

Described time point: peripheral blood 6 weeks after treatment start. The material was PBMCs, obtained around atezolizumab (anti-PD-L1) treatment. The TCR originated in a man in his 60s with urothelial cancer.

The CDR3 reads CASSYLESSYEQYF. CDR3 coding DNA: TGTGCCAGCAGTTACTTAGAGAGCTCCTACGAGCAGTACTTC. The chain joins TRBV6-6 to TRBJ2-7; D is unclear. Germline lookup yields CDR1 MNHNY and CDR2 SVGAGI (reference sequence). There are 14 residues in the CDR3. V shed 1 base and J shed 0 bases, with 7 bases lying between them.